These 9 T cell receptor beta chains originate from one sample sequenced in a study of T-cell memory formation after mild COVID-19. TCRdb called the 5' RACE reads again in MiXCR, with one record for every CDR3 protein. In the table there are more than 110,000 distinct CDR3 sequences, 20% to 25% of which are singletons. Source material: PBMCs or a T cell subset sorted from them (not recorded which). Every receptor here comes from an adult woman who had mild COVID-19 (a few samples of this study predate the infection). Cell type and time point are not known.

J is TRBJ1-1 and V is TRBV3-1; D perhaps matches TRBD1 (5 bases). V lost 0 bases and J 11 bases, leaving 13 bases between the germline ends. Germline V gene data show CDR1 as LGHDT and CDR2 as YNNKEL (reference sequence). The CDR3 covers 13 residues. The CDR3 region has the DNA TGTGCCAGCAGCCAAGATCGCGGCAGGGAGGCTTTCTTT. The encoded protein is CASSQDRGREAFF. The variable domain in full, with the rest retrieved from reference TRBV3-1 and TRBJ1-1, is DTAVSQTPKYLVTQMGNDKSIKCEQNLGHDTMYWYKQDSKKFLKIMFSYNNKELIINETVPNRFSPKSPDKAHLNLHINSLELGDSAVYFCASSQDRGREAFFGQGTRLTVV.

The genes are TRBV7-9 and TRBJ2-1, with D possibly TRBD2 on 5 matching bases. This CDR3 contains 13 residues. Germline V lookup: CDR1 SEHNR, CDR2 FQNEAQ (reference sequence). The V end lost 8 bases, the J end lost 6 bases, and 14 bases lay between the germline ends. The CDR3 sequence is CASEHSGGNEQFF. The CDR3 coding sequence is TGTGCCAGCGAGCACTCAGGAGGCAATGAGCAGTTCTTC.

The chain links TRBV4-3 to TRBJ1-3; D not certain. Germline lookup yields CDR1 LGHNA and CDR2 YSLEER. The CDR3 sequence is 14 residues long. Trimming removed 4 bases from V and 0 bases from J, with 7 bases in between. The CDR3 reads CASSPQISGNTIYF. The CDR3 DNA reads as TGCGCCAGCAGCCCTCAGATCTCTGGAAACACCATATATTTT.

This clonotype was observed a few times. The chain is built from TRBV7-6 and TRBJ2-5; 7 bases match TRBD2. CDR1 is SGHVS, CDR2 FNYEAQ, per germline. The CDR3 covers 14 residues. V shed 4 bases, J shed 5 bases, and the junction held 7 bases outside the gene matches. CDR3 region: CASSSKLALETQYF. CDR3 DNA sequence: TGTGCCAGCAGCTCTAAACTAGCGTTGGAGACCCAGTACTTC.

This clonotype has just a few counts. V gene TRBV9 combines with J gene TRBJ2-1; 8 nucleotides line up with TRBD2. V lost 0 bases, J lost 2 bases, and 7 bases stayed unmatched. Germline loops: CDR1 SGDLS, CDR2 YYNGEE. The CDR3 loop spans 17 amino acids. CDR3 bases: TGTGCCAGCAGCGTAGAGGCTAGCGGGTCTCCCTACAATGAGCAGTTCTTC. Translated: CASSVEASGSPYNEQFF.

This clonotype was observed many times. The chain carries TRBV5-4 and TRBJ2-1; D is possibly TRBD1 (6 bases). The V end was cut by 0 bases, the J end by 0 bases, with 7 bases between. The CDR3 runs to 15 residues. Germline V gene data show CDR1 as SGHNT and CDR2 as YYREEE (reference sequence). The CDR3 DNA reads as TGTGCCAGCAGCTTGGAAGGGGGCTCCTACAATGAGCAGTTCTTC. Translated, it gives CASSLEGGSYNEQFF. Complete variable domain (other parts from reference TRBV5-4 and TRBJ2-1): ETGVTQSPTHLIKTRGQQVTLRCSSQSGHNTVSWYQQALGQGPQFIFQYYREEENGRGNFPPRFSGLQFPNYSSELNVNALELDDSALYLCASSLEGGSYNEQFFGPGTRLTVL.

This clonotype was seen more than once but under ten times. The V gene is TRBV4-3, the J gene TRBJ1-2; TRBD1 matches 9 bases. J gave up 6 bases and V 2 bases, and 4 bases lay outside the gene matches. The germline gives CDR1 LGHNA, CDR2 YSLEER. The CDR3 is made up of 14 amino acids. CDR3 in DNA: TGCGCCAGCAGCCAAATGGGACAGGGCGATGGCTACACCTTC. Its protein is CASSQMGQGDGYTF.

The chain employs TRBV5-1 and TRBJ2-1; possibly TRBD2 for D (5 bases). The CDR3 is 15 residues long. Germline V CDR1 and CDR2: SGHRS, YFSETQ. V was clipped by 5 bases and J by 5 bases, with 17 bases between them. The CDR3 is CASSSGWTLDNEQFF. CDR3 in DNA: TGCGCCAGCAGTTCCGGATGGACTTTAGACAATGAGCAGTTCTTC.

A single count supports this clonotype. The chain couples TRBV2 to TRBJ1-5; D gene unclear. The length of the CDR3 is 15 residues. V lost 2 bases and J 1 base, leaving 9 bases between the germline ends. Germline lookup yields CDR1 SNHLY and CDR2 FYNNEI. CDR3 sequence reads: CASSEWAGSNQPQHF. The CDR3 DNA reads as TGTGCCAGCAGTGAATGGGCAGGCAGCAATCAGCCCCAGCATTTT.